Listed below are T cell receptor beta chains from one sample, sequenced in a study of blood T cell repertoires in COVID-19. Clones were read by immunoSEQ multiplex PCR, and TCRdb kept only the in-frame ones, dropping some. The data contain about 97,000 clones, about 89% of them singletons. The sequencing input was peripheral blood. These receptors all come from a human donor in a cohort sampled during active COVID-19. Both conserved end residues are part of each CDR3. D genes are given only for firm matches. For some rows the clone size is stated as once, few or many, or as a class when expanded; others skip it.

clone_size: once
v_call: TRBV7-3
d_call: NA
j_call: TRBJ2-1
cdr3_length: 14
cdr3_nt: TGTGCCAGCAGCCGGGACGTTAACGGGGGTGAGCAGTTCTTC
cdr3_aa: CASSRDVNGGEQFF

clone_size: NA
v_call: TRBV20-1
d_call: NA
j_call: TRBJ1-3
cdr3_length: 11
cdr3_nt: TGCAGTGCTACGGGGGGACACACCATATATTTT
cdr3_aa: CSATGGHTIYF

clone_size: NA
v_call: TRBV6-5
d_call: TRBD1
j_call: TRBJ2-7
cdr3_length: 15
cdr3_nt: TGTGCCAGCCAGCAAAGGGACAGTGGCAATTACGAGCAGTACTTC
cdr3_aa: CASQQRDSGNYEQYF

clone_size: NA
v_call: TRBV6-5
d_call: TRBD2
j_call: TRBJ2-3
cdr3_length: 15
cdr3_nt: TGTGCCAGCACCGGTACTAGCGGAGGTGCAGATACGCAGTATTTT
cdr3_aa: CASTGTSGGADTQYF

clone_size: NA
v_call: TRBV10-3
d_call: NA
j_call: TRBJ1-2
cdr3_length: 14
cdr3_nt: TGTGCCATCAGTGAGTCTTGGCAGGCCGGCGGCTACACCTTC
cdr3_aa: CAISESWQAGGYTF

clone_size: NA
v_call: TRBV9
d_call: NA
j_call: TRBJ1-2
cdr3_length: 14
cdr3_nt: TGTGCCAGCAGCGTAGCAGGTTTCCCTACAGGCTACACCTTC
cdr3_aa: CASSVAGFPTGYTF

clone_size: NA
v_call: TRBV29-1
d_call: TRBD1
j_call: TRBJ1-5
cdr3_length: 18
cdr3_nt: TGCAGCCTGACTCCAGGGGGCGCGAAGGGTAACAGCAATCAGCCCCAGCATTTT
cdr3_aa: CSLTPGGAKGNSNQPQHF

clone_size: once
v_call: TRBV7-3
d_call: TRBD1
j_call: TRBJ2-1
cdr3_length: 15
cdr3_nt: TGTGCCAGCAGCAAACAGGGGGACCTAATCAATGAGCAGTTCTTC
cdr3_aa: CASSKQGDLINEQFF

clone_size: NA
v_call: TRBV6-5
d_call: TRBD2
j_call: TRBJ2-1
cdr3_length: 15
cdr3_nt: TGTGCCAGTGGCCTTTGGGGTAGCGGGGACAATGAGCAGTTCTTC
cdr3_aa: CASGLWGSGDNEQFF

clone_size: NA
v_call: TRBV7-6
d_call: TRBD2
j_call: TRBJ2-1
cdr3_length: 19
cdr3_nt: TGTGCCAGCAGCTTACAACGGGCGACTAGCGGGAGGTATTACAATGAGCAGTTCTTC
cdr3_aa: CASSLQRATSGRYYNEQFF

clone_size: NA
v_call: TRBV21-1
d_call: NA
j_call: TRBJ2-7
cdr3_length: 11
cdr3_nt: TGTGCCAGCAGCAAAGCCCAGACTAGGGACTTC
cdr3_aa: CASSKAQTRDF

clone_size: NA
v_call: TRBV4-2
d_call: TRBD2
j_call: TRBJ2-5
cdr3_length: 16
cdr3_nt: TGTGCCAGCAGCCGGCGACTAGCGGGGGAGCAAGAGACCCAGTACTTC
cdr3_aa: CASSRRLAGEQETQYF

clone_size: NA
v_call: TRBV5-1
d_call: NA
j_call: TRBJ1-1
cdr3_length: 15
cdr3_nt: TGCGCCAGCAGCTTGGCCCGGGGTTTGGCCACTGAAGCTTTCTTT
cdr3_aa: CASSLARGLATEAFF

clone_size: once
v_call: TRBV3-1/TRBV3-2
d_call: NA
j_call: TRBJ1-4
cdr3_length: 15
cdr3_nt: TGTGCCAGCAGCCAAGACGCAGCAACTAATGAAAAACTGTTTTTT
cdr3_aa: CASSQDAATNEKLFF

clone_size: NA
v_call: TRBV5-1
d_call: TRBD2
j_call: TRBJ2-5
cdr3_length: 15
cdr3_nt: TGCGCCAGCAGCGGTACTAGCGGGAGCGCGGAGACCCAGTACTTC
cdr3_aa: CASSGTSGSAETQYF

clone_size: NA
v_call: TRBV9
d_call: NA
j_call: TRBJ1-2
cdr3_length: 14
cdr3_nt: TGTGCCAGCAGCGCCGATACAGGGATTTATGGCTACACCTTC
cdr3_aa: CASSADTGIYGYTF

clone_size: NA
v_call: TRBV10-3
d_call: TRBD2
j_call: TRBJ2-1
cdr3_length: 17
cdr3_nt: TGTGCCATCAGTCCCTCCCTTCGAGCGGGAGCCTACAATGAGCAGTTCTTC
cdr3_aa: CAISPSLRAGAYNEQFF

clone_size: NA
v_call: TRBV23-1
d_call: NA
j_call: TRBJ2-2
cdr3_length: 12
cdr3_nt: TGCGCCAGCACCCTGTCCACCGGGGAGCTGTTTTTT
cdr3_aa: CASTLSTGELFF

clone_size: many
v_call: TRBV7-9
d_call: TRBD2
j_call: TRBJ2-7
cdr3_length: 13
cdr3_nt: TGTGCCAGCAGCCCACCGGCGGGGGGCGAGCAGTACTTC
cdr3_aa: CASSPPAGGEQYF

clone_size: NA
v_call: TRBV24-1
d_call: NA
j_call: TRBJ1-5
cdr3_length: 17
cdr3_nt: TGTGCCACCAGTCCCCGGTCAGGGGATATTCTAAATCAGCCCCAGCATTTT
cdr3_aa: CATSPRSGDILNQPQHF

clone_size: NA
v_call: TRBV4-1
d_call: NA
j_call: TRBJ1-2
cdr3_length: 13
cdr3_nt: TGCGCCAGCAGCCAGCACAGGGACTATGGCTACACCTTC
cdr3_aa: CASSQHRDYGYTF

clone_size: NA
v_call: TRBV25-1
d_call: TRBD2
j_call: TRBJ2-5
cdr3_length: 16
cdr3_nt: TGTGCCAGCAGCGAGACGTTGACTAGCGGGAGAGAGACCCAGTACTTC
cdr3_aa: CASSETLTSGRETQYF

clone_size: NA
v_call: TRBV28
d_call: NA
j_call: TRBJ2-2
cdr3_length: 16
cdr3_nt: TGTGCCAGCGTGAGACATACCAATGCGAACACCGGGGAGCTGTTTTTT
cdr3_aa: CASVRHTNANTGELFF

clone_size: NA
v_call: TRBV3-1/TRBV3-2
d_call: NA
j_call: TRBJ2-7
cdr3_length: 14
cdr3_nt: TGTGCCAGCAGCCAAGACCTAGCATCCTACGAGCAGTACTTC
cdr3_aa: CASSQDLASYEQYF

clone_size: NA
v_call: TRBV28
d_call: NA
j_call: TRBJ2-1
cdr3_length: 16
cdr3_nt: TGTGCCAGCAGTCCCCTCACGGACTCGTTAGTAAATGAGCAGTTCTTC
cdr3_aa: CASSPLTDSLVNEQFF

clone_size: NA
v_call: TRBV5-4
d_call: TRBD2
j_call: TRBJ2-7
cdr3_length: 14
cdr3_nt: TGTGCCAGCAGCTTCGGACTAGCGGGAAACGAGCAGTACTTC
cdr3_aa: CASSFGLAGNEQYF

clone_size: NA
v_call: TRBV7-6
d_call: TRBD2
j_call: TRBJ2-3
cdr3_length: 17
cdr3_nt: TGTGCCAGCAGCCCCAGTCCGTTGCGGGAGCGCACAGATACGCAGTATTTT
cdr3_aa: CASSPSPLRERTDTQYF